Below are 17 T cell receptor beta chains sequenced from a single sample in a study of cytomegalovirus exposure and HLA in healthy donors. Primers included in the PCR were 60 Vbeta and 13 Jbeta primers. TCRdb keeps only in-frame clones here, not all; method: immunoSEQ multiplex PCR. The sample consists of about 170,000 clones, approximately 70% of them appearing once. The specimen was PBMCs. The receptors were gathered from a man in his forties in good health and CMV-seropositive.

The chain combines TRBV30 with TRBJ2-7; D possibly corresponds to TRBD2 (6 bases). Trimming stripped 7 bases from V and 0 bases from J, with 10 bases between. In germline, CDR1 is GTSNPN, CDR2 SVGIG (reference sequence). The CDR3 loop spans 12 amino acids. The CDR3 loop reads CAFGRSSYEQYF. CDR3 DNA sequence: TGTGCCTTTGGGAGGAGCTCCTACGAGCAGTACTTC. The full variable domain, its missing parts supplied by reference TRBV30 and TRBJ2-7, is SQTIHQWPATLVQPVGSPLSLECTVEGTSNPNLYWYRQAAGRGLQLLFYSVGIGQISSEVPQNLSASRPQDRQFILSSKKLLLSDSGFYLCAFGRSSYEQYFGPGTRLTVT.

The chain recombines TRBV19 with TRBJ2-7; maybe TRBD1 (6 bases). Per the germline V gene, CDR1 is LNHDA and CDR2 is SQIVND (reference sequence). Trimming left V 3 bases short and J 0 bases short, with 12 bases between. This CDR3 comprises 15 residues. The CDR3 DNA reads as TGTGCCAGTAGTATGTCAGGGACACTCTCCTACGAGCAGTACTTC. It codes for CASSMSGTLSYEQYF.

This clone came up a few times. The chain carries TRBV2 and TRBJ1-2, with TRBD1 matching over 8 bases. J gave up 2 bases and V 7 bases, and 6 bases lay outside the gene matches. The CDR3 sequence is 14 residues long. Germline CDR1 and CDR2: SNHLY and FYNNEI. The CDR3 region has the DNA TGTGCCAGCACCGACAGGGGATTAAACTATGGCTACACCTTC. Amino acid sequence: CASTDRGLNYGYTF.

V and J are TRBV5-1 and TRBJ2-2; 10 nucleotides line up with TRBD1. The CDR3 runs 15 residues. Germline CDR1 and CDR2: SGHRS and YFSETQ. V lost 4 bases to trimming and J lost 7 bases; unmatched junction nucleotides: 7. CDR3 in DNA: TGCGCCAGCAGCCATCGGGACAGGGGTAACGGGGAGCTGTTTTTT. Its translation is CASSHRDRGNGELFF.

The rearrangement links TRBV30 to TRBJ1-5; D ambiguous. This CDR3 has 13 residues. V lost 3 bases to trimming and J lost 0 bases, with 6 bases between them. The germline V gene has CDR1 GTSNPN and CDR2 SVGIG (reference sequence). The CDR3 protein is CAWSSYSNQPQHF. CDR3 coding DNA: TGTGCCTGGAGCTCCTATAGCAATCAGCCCCAGCATTTT.

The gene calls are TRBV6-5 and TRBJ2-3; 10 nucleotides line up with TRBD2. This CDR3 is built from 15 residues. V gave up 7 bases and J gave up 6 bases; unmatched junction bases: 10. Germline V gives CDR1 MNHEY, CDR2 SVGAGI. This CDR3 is CASNPAGGSGDTQYF. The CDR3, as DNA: TGTGCCAGCAATCCAGCGGGGGGGTCCGGGGATACGCAGTATTTT.

The CDR3 DNA reads TGTGCCAGCAACTATGCTACACCGGGACAGGGAATTAGCCATGAGCAGTTCTTC. This translates into CASNYATPGQGISHEQFF. The rearrangement links TRBV7-9 to TRBJ2-1; the match to TRBD1 covers 9 bases. V shed 7 bases, J shed 8 bases, and the junction held 21 bases outside the gene matches. Germline CDR1 is SEHNR and CDR2 is FQNEAQ (reference sequence). This CDR3 comprises 18 residues.

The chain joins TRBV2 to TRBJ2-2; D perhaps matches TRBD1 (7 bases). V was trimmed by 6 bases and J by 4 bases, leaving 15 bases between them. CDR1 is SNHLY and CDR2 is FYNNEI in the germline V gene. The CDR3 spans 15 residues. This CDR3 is CASRGQGGLTGELFF. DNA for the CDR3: TGTGCCAGCAGGGGGCAGGGGGGCCTCACCGGGGAGCTGTTTTTT. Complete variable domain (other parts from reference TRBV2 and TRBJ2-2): EPEVTQTPSHQVTQMGQEVILRCVPISNHLYFYWYRQILGQKVEFLVSFYNNEISEKSEIFDDQFSVERPDGSNFTLKIRSTKLEDSAMYFCASRGQGGLTGELFFGEGSRLTVL.

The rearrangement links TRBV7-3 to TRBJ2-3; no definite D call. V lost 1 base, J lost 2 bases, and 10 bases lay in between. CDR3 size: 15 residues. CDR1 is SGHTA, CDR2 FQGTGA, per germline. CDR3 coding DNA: TGTGCCAGCAGCTTAAATTCAGTTGACACAGATACGCAGTATTTT. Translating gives CASSLNSVDTDTQYF.

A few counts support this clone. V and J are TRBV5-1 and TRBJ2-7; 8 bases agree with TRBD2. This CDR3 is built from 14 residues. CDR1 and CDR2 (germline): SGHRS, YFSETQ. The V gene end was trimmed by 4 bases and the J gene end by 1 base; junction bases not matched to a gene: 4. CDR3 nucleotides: TGCGCCAGCAGCCCGGGGGGGGGTTCCTACGAGCAGTACTTC. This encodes CASSPGGGSYEQYF.

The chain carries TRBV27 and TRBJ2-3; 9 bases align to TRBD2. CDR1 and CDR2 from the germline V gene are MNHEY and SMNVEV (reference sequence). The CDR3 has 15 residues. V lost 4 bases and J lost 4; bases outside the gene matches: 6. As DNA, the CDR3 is TGTGCCAGCAGTTGGAGGCGGGGGGGCCCAGATACGCAGTATTTT. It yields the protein CASSWRRGGPDTQYF.

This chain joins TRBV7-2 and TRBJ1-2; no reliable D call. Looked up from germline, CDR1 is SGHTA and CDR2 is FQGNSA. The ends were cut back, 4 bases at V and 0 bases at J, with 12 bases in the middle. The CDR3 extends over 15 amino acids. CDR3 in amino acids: CASSSFDGANYGYTF. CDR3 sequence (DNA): TGTGCCAGCAGCTCCTTCGACGGAGCTAACTATGGCTACACCTTC.

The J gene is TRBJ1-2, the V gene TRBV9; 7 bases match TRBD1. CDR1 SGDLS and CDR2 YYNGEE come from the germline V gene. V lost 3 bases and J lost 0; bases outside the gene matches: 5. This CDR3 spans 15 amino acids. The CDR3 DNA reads TGTGCCAGCAGCGCGCGACAGGGCTCTAACTATGGCTACACCTTC. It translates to CASSARQGSNYGYTF.

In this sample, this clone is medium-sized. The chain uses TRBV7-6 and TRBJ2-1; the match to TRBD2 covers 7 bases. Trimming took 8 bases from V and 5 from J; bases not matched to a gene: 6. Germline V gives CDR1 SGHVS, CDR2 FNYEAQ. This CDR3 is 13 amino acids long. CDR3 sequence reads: CASGEGGHNEQFF. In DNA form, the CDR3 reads TGTGCCAGCGGGGAGGGCGGCCACAATGAGCAGTTCTTC.

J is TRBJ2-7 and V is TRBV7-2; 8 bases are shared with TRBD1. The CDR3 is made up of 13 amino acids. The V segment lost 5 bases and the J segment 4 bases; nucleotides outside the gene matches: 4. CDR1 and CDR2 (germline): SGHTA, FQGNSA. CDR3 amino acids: CASSPRTGYEQYF. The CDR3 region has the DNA TGTGCCAGCAGCCCCCGGACAGGGTACGAGCAGTACTTC.

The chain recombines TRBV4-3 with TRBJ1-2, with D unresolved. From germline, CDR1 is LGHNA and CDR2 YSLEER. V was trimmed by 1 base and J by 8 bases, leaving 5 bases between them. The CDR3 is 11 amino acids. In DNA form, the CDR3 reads TGCGCCAGCAGCCAAGGGGCCGGCTACACCTTC. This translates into CASSQGAGYTF.

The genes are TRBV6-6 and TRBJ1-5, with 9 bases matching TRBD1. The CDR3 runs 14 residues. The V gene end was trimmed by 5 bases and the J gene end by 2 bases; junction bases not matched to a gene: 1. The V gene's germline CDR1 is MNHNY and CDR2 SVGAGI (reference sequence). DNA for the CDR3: TGTGCCAGCAGTCGGACAGGGGGCAATCAGCCCCAGCATTTT. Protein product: CASSRTGGNQPQHF.